This T cell receptor (beta chain) was recorded in a study of regulatory T cells in long-lasting Graves disease. This clonotype was detected a few times. Assembly of TCR beta libraries relied on iRepertoire HTBI primers together with Arm-PCR of CDR3 regions. TCRdb re-called the multiplex PCR reads with MiXCR, one entry per CDR3 protein. This sample carries 450,000 to 500,000 distinct CDR3 sequences, 16% of them seen once, and the ten largest clones take 9% to 15%. Time point of the sample: newly diagnosed GD, antithyroid drugs for less than 3 months. Generation of the TCR library employed RNA extracted from PBMCs. The CDR3 has 15 amino acids. V lost 5 bases and J 3 bases, leaving 14 bases between the germline ends. Germline V gene data show CDR1 as SEHNR and CDR2 as FQNEAQ (reference sequence). Separately, the same data were catalogued under a study of T cells in Graves' hyperthyroidism and ophthalmopathy. That work states: No progression to ophthalmopathy during 18 months of follow-up defined stable disease. When the TCR CDR3 underwent first-round RT-PCR, the HTBI primer set was used. Most thyroid clonotypes expanded above 0.001 were also detected in blood.

The origin of this receptor is a man aged 35-49 years with Graves disease. This material consisted of peripheral blood mononuclear cells (PBMCs), taken at new diagnosis, from a patient treated with antithyroid drugs. The chain is built from TRBV7-9 and TRBJ2-4, with D uncertain. CDR3 sequence (DNA): TGTGCCAGCAGCCCCCCAGAAGGGATCAAAAACATTCAGTACTTC. It codes for CASSPPEGIKNIQYF.